The entry below gives a single T cell receptor beta chain sequence along with its context. This sample is part of a study of blood T cell repertoires in COVID-19. The CDR3 runs 17 residues. Trimming left V 2 bases short and J 0 bases short, with 13 bases between. Germline CDR1 ENHRY, CDR2 SYGVKD. Per the original data handling: Estimation of nucleated cell counts relied on the amplification of reference gene primers. Assay used: immunoSEQ multiplex PCR; TCRdb lists only in-frame clones, some missing. Clone size and V and J calls were adopted from that table, with D and trimming inferred from the DNA. Seen here are a few hundred thousand clones, 75% to 90% observed once, and the top ten hold approximately 14%.

The receptor's source is a woman aged 70-85 years with COVID-19, enrolled during active disease. The sample taken for sequencing was peripheral blood. The rearrangement uses TRBV10-3 and TRBJ2-2; maybe TRBD1 (5 bases). DNA of the CDR3: TGTGCCATCAGTGAGGACAACAGGTTACCGAACACCGGGGAGCTGTTTTTT. It is translated as CAISEDNRLPNTGELFF.